This T cell receptor beta chain comes out of a study of blood T cell repertoires in COVID-19 (dated by TCRdb to the early 2020s). With regard to the full study: Samples from collaborators originated in the United States, Italy and Spain and spanned both the acute and convalescent phases of COVID-19. The prospective study material was composed of cDNA or gDNA derived from T cells, B-cell-depleted T cells, or PBMCs. The dataset comprised deeply sampled blood TCRbeta repertoires from subjects exposed to, actively infected with, or recovered from COVID-19. The repertoires were released in a freely available public database intended as a resource for research on the immune response to SARS-CoV-2. The samples were drawn from two sources: the first 160 participants of the ongoing ImmuneRACE study, and approximately 1,300 subjects contributed by 6 global collaborators. The sample metadata nearly always contained a de-identified subject ID, COVID-19 status, age in years and sex. Where HLA class I and class II types were available, the types were taken from metadata supplied by the sample provider, not from assay-based typing.

Sequences MNHEY (CDR1) and SVGEGT (CDR2) are obtained from the germline V gene. There are 12 amino acids in the CDR3, from cysteine to phenylalanine inclusive. Kept here is only the CDR3 DNA, which spans 36 bases and is read in frame from base 1. Trimming removed 5 bases from V and 8 bases from J, leaving 10 bases between the germline ends. Whole blood was collected in K2EDTA tubes by collaborating institutions according to the institutions' own protocols. For TCRbeta analysis, collaborator samples were shipped as frozen whole blood, as isolated PBMCs, or as DNA extracted from either sample type. TCRbeta CDR3 regions were amplified from genomic DNA by means of the immunoSEQ Assay, a bias-controlled multiplex PCR. Per the source publication's procedure: The number of nucleated cells in each sample was estimated from the amplification of reference gene primers within the assay. To quantify the absolute abundance of each unique TCRbeta CDR3 rearrangement, sequence reads were collapsed and filtered. Productive Simpson clonality was computed per sample as the square root of Simpson's diversity index over productive rearrangements. The table was pulled from immuneACCESS by TCRdb, which kept in-frame rearrangements only. Such tables lose some clones; where checked, under half of the loss comes from unresolved V genes, and the rest has no known cause. The DNA was the basis for D and trimming; V, J and clone size are from that table. The sample profile shows 45,000 to 55,000 clones; about four fifths of them were found once. Of the sample, roughly 1.5% falls within the top ten clones.

Turning to this clone: The antigen this receptor binds is unknown. Base-call qualities are not available, and no considerably larger clone is one nucleotide away.

Points the paper makes about the study in general: Clinical and demographic metadata were provided uncurated, with the amount varying by source and participant.

Material for sequencing was peripheral blood. The rearranged segments are TRBV6-2 or TRBV6-3 and TRBJ2-1, with the D gene too uncertain to name. The source of this sequence is a man aged 45-60 years with acute or convalescent COVID-19. The encoded CDR3 is CASSQTRDEQFF. DNA sequence: TGTGCCAGCAGTCAGACCCGGGATGAGCAGTTCTTC.